What follows are 10 T cell receptor beta chains derived from one specimen sequenced in a study of T cell changes during pregnancy in multiple sclerosis. This table comes from immunoSEQ multiplex PCR, and its TCRdb copy is limited to in-frame clones, with some not included. The sample holds 100,000 or so clones, around nine tenths seen once. The input for sequencing was peripheral blood, taken in the second trimester of pregnancy. These receptors all come from a female donor with multiple sclerosis, enrolled in a pregnancy study.

DNA of the CDR3: TGTGCCAGCAGTTTATTTGGGGGGGGTCAGCCCCAGCATTTT. Protein sequence: CASSLFGGGQPQHF. This chain connects TRBV28 to TRBJ1-5; TRBD1 is a possible D gene (5 bases). The length of the CDR3 is 14 residues. Germline CDR1 and CDR2: MDHEN and SYDVKM. The V end was cut by 1 base, the J end by 6 bases, with 10 bases between.

This chain uses TRBV10-1 with TRBJ1-3; a possible D gene is TRBD1 (5 bases). The CDR3 sequence is 13 residues long. The V gene's germline CDR1 is WNHNN and CDR2 SYGVQD (reference sequence). V was trimmed by 4 bases and J by 4 bases, leaving 8 bases between them. The CDR3, as DNA: TGCGCCAGCAGTGCAGGGAACGGAAACACCATATATTTT. It codes for CASSAGNGNTIYF.

The chain carries TRBV2 and TRBJ1-4; tentative D call: TRBD1 (5 bases). The CDR3 consists of 14 residues. Trimming cost V 3 bases and J 1 base, with 6 bases left between them. Germline lookup yields CDR1 SNHLY and CDR2 FYNNEI. In DNA, the CDR3 is TGTGCCAGCAGTGAGGGGGGAACTAATGAAAAACTGTTTTTT. Amino acids: CASSEGGTNEKLFF.

The count of this clone is one. V is TRBV19 and J is TRBJ2-3, with 10 bases matching TRBD1. This CDR3 contains 17 residues. Losses at the gene ends were 3 bases for V and 1 base for J; bases not matched to a gene: 7. Germline V CDR1 and CDR2: LNHDA, SQIVND (reference sequence). The CDR3 here is CASSMEGGTGGTDTQYF. The CDR3 DNA is TGTGCCAGTAGTATGGAGGGGGGGACAGGGGGCACAGATACGCAGTATTTT.

J is TRBJ1-1 and V is TRBV6-5; 7 positions match TRBD1. Trimming removed 7 bases from V and 3 bases from J; junction bases left unmatched: 5. Per the germline V gene, CDR1 is MNHEY and CDR2 is SVGAGI. The CDR3 extends over 13 amino acids. CDR3 residues: CASNGQVYTEAFF. DNA for the CDR3: TGTGCCAGCAATGGACAGGTTTACACTGAAGCTTTCTTT.

The rearrangement uses TRBV5-6 and TRBJ1-2, with D maybe TRBD1 (6 bases). The germline V gene has CDR1 SGHDT and CDR2 YYEEEE. The CDR3 is 15 amino acids. Trimming cost V 1 base and J 4 bases, with 14 bases left between them. CDR3 in amino acids: CASSLSRGGSYGYTF. The CDR3, as DNA: TGTGCCAGCAGCTTGAGTAGGGGGGGCTCCTATGGCTACACCTTC.

This chain links TRBV7-3 with TRBJ2-1, with D maybe TRBD2 (6 bases). Germline assignment: CDR1 SGHTA and CDR2 FQGTGA. V dropped 7 bases and J dropped 9 bases, with 16 bases sitting between them. CDR3 size: 13 residues. CDR3 coding DNA: TGTGCCAGCACCCCCTCGGGAGCAGGTGAGCAGTTCTTC. It specifies CASTPSGAGEQFF.

In DNA, the CDR3 is TGTGCCAGCAGCCCAAGGACTCTCTCTGGAAACACCATATATTTT. Protein: CASSPRTLSGNTIYF. This chain uses TRBV14 with TRBJ1-3; D unresolved. The CDR3 is made up of 15 amino acids. Germline V gene lookup returns CDR1 SGHDN and CDR2 FVKESK. V lost 4 bases, J lost 0 bases, and 10 bases lay in between. Complete variable domain (other parts from reference TRBV14 and TRBJ1-3): EAGVTQFPSHSVIEKGQTVTLRCDPISGHDNLYWYRRVMGKEIKFLLHFVKESKQDESGMPNNRFLAERTGGTYSTLKVQPAELEDSGVYFCASSPRTLSGNTIYFGEGSWLTVV.

Of note for this clone: Relative to the germline gene, one junction end is altered; a read error may explain this. The rearrangement uses TRBV2 and TRBJ1-2; 8 bases align to TRBD1. Germline CDR1 and CDR2: SNHLY and FYNNEI. The CDR3 runs to 14 residues. CDR3 protein: CASSETGEVRSTLF. The CDR3 DNA is TGTGCCAGCAGTGAGACAGGGGAAGTACGAAGTACCCTCTTC. The full variable domain, with the rest looked up from reference TRBV2 and TRBJ1-2, is EPEVTQTPSHQVTQMGQEVILRCVPISNHLYFYWYRQILGQKVEFLVSFYNNEISEKSEIFDDQFSVERPDGSNFTLKIRSTKLEDSAMYFCASSETGEVRSTLFGSGTRLTVV.

The rearrangement uses TRBV6-5 and TRBJ2-2; TRBD1 might be the D (5 bases). Germline V gene sequence: CDR1 MNHEY, CDR2 SVGAGI. The CDR3 has 16 amino acids. Trimming shortened V by 0 bases and J by 0 bases, and 8 bases separated the two germline ends. The CDR3, as DNA: TGTGCCAGCAGTTACTCGAGGACAACGAACACCGGGGAGCTGTTTTTT. Its translation is CASSYSRTTNTGELFF.